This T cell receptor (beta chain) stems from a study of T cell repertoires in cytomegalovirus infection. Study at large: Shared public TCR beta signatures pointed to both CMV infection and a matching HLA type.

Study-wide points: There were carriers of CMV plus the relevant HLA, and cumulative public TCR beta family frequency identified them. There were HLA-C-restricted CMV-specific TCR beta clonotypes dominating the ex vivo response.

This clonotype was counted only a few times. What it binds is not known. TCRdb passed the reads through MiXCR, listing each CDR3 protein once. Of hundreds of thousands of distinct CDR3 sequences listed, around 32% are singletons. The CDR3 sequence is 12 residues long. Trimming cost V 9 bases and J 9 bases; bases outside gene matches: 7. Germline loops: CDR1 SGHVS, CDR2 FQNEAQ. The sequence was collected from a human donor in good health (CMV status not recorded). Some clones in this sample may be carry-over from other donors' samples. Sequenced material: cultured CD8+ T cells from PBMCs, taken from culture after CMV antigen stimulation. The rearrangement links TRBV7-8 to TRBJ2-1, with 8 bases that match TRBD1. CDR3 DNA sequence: TGTGCCAGTAACTCAGGGGGCGGTGAGCAGTTCTTC. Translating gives CASNSGGGEQFF.